At least ten counts were recorded for the clone carrying this T cell receptor (beta chain). The data stem from a study of identical twins. Germline trimming cut 6 bases from V and 6 bases from J; bases unmatched to any gene: 2. This CDR3 has 12 residues. The germline CDR1 and CDR2 sequences are SQVTM and ANQGSEA. Each CDR3 protein gets one entry after TCRdb re-called the 5' RACE reads with MiXCR. The table has 690,000 or so distinct CDR3 sequences, 6.1% seen once; the top ten hold roughly 1.8%. The sequenced material came from naive T cells sorted from blood. The TCR comes from a man between 18 and 29 years old in good health. The rearrangement uses TRBV29-1 and TRBJ2-4, with TRBD1 matching over 10 bases. The CDR3 DNA sequence: TGCAGCGTCCGGGACAGGGGAAACATTCAGTACTTC. It yields the protein CSVRDRGNIQYF.